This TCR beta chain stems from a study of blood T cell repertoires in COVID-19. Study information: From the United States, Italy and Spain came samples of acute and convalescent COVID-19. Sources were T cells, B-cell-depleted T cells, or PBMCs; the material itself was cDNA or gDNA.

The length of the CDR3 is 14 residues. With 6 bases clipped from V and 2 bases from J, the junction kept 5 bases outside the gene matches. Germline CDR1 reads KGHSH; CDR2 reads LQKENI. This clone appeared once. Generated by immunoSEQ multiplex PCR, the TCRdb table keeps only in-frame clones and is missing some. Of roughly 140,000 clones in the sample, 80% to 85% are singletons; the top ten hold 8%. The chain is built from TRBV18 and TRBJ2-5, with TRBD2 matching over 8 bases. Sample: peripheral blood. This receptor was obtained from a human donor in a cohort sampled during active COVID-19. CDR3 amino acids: CASSLGLAQETQYF. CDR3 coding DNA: TGTGCCAGCTCGCTTGGACTAGCTCAAGAGACCCAGTACTTC. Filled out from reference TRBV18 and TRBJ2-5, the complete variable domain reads NAGVMQNPRHLVRRRGQEARLRCSPMKGHSHVYWYRQLPEEGLKFMVYLQKENIIDESGMPKERFSAEFPKEGPSILRIQQVVRGDSAAYFCASSLGLAQETQYFGPGTRLLVL.